This TCR beta chain was captured in a study of T-cell memory formation after mild COVID-19. Overall study context: Among the donors, TCR clusters were largely specific to each donor.

V shed 1 base and J shed 0 bases, with 11 bases lying between them. CDR1 is SGDLS, CDR2 YYNGEE, per germline. There are 16 residues in the CDR3. TCR alpha and TCR beta cDNA libraries carrying sample barcodes and UMIs came from 5'RACE with constant-segment primers. Each CDR3 protein gets one entry after TCRdb re-called the 5' RACE reads with MiXCR. The table lists over 450,000 distinct CDR3 sequences, roughly 22% of them singletons. A remark on this clonotype: Its matching antigen is unknown.

General study points: Of the contracting clones, CD4+ ones lay mainly in CM and EM, and CD8+ ones in EMRA. Later expanders leaned toward CD4+, whereas clones contracting from day 15 to 85 were balanced CD4/CD8.

This chain links TRBV9 with TRBJ2-1; D is perhaps TRBD1 (5 bases). The source material was PBMCs or a T cell subset sorted from them (not recorded which). The clonotype originates from an adult woman who had mild COVID-19 (a few samples of this study predate the infection). Cell type and time point are not known. CDR3 amino acids: CASSVLGAFSYNEQFF. CDR3 DNA sequence: TGTGCCAGCAGCGTACTAGGGGCATTCTCCTACAATGAGCAGTTCTTC.